Listed here are 16 T cell receptor beta chains from one sample, sequenced in a study of blood T cell repertoires in COVID-19. Repertoires were generated with immunoSEQ multiplex PCR, while TCRdb's copy carries only in-frame clones and drops some. The sample has a few hundred thousand clones, nearly 90% seen once. Sequenced: PBMCs or T cells enriched from blood (not recorded which). These receptors originate from a man under 40 who had been exposed to COVID-19.

The CDR3: CASSQDVGGASNQPQHF. In nucleotides, the CDR3 is TGCGCCAGCAGCCAAGATGTTGGGGGGGCTAGCAATCAGCCCCAGCATTTT. The chain couples TRBV4-1 to TRBJ1-5; possibly TRBD1 for D (6 bases). The CDR3 totals 17 residues. CDR1 and CDR2 (germline): MGHRA, YSYEKL. Between the trimmed V and J ends, which lost 0 bases and 0 bases, there was a span of 12 bases.

J is TRBJ2-3 and V is TRBV19; D gene uncertain. Germline CDR1 is LNHDA and CDR2 is SQIVND (reference sequence). The CDR3 extends over 14 amino acids. The germline V and J ends were trimmed by 0 bases and 5 bases, with 9 bases remaining between them. The CDR3 sequence: CASSIDGRRDTQYF. The DNA of the CDR3 is TGTGCCAGTAGTATAGATGGCAGAAGAGATACGCAGTATTTT.

The chain recombines TRBV6-4 with TRBJ1-1, with 8 positions matching TRBD1. V was clipped by 2 bases and J by 3 bases; unmatched bases: 5. The germline CDR1 and CDR2 sequences are MRHNA and SNTAGT. This CDR3 region has 15 residues. CDR3 residues: CASSDRTGRYTEAFF. CDR3 nucleotide sequence: TGTGCCAGCAGTGACCGGACAGGGCGGTACACTGAAGCTTTCTTT.

This chain connects TRBV6-5 to TRBJ2-3, with D tentatively TRBD1 (6 bases). Germline CDR1 MNHEY, CDR2 SVGAGI. Trimming shortened V by 5 bases and J by 4 bases, and 16 bases separated the two germline ends. The CDR3 is 15 residues long. CDR3 coding DNA: TGTGCCAGCAGTCAAACGACAGGAGATTCAGATACGCAGTATTTT. Its protein product is CASSQTTGDSDTQYF.

This chain joins TRBV10-3 and TRBJ1-5; a weak D match, TRBD1 (6 bases). This CDR3 has 18 residues. The V end lost 6 bases, the J end lost 0 bases, and 21 bases lay between the germline ends. The germline V gene has CDR1 ENHRY and CDR2 SYGVKD. In DNA form, the CDR3 reads TGTGCCATCAGCGCGAACCCCACAGGGACCCTTAGCAATCAGCCCCAGCATTTT. Its protein product is CAISANPTGTLSNQPQHF.

This rearrangement joins TRBV6-2 or TRBV6-3 to TRBJ2-3, with 9 bases matching TRBD2. Germline CDR1 MNHEY, CDR2 SVGEGT. V dropped 1 base and J dropped 4; count of bases not matched to a gene: 3. The CDR3 sequence is 15 residues long. CDR3 sequence reads: CASSYWRGGSDTQYF. The CDR3 DNA is TGTGCCAGCAGTTACTGGCGGGGGGGCTCAGATACGCAGTATTTT.

This clone was picked up one time. This CDR3 is CASSLARPTDTQYF. For the CDR3, the DNA is TGCGCCAGCAGCTTGGCGCGTCCCACAGATACGCAGTATTTT. V is TRBV5-1 and J is TRBJ2-3, with D hard to call. CDR3 size: 14 residues. V lost 0 bases, J lost 2 bases, and 7 bases lay in between. CDR1 and CDR2 from the germline V gene are SGHRS and YFSETQ.

This chain links TRBV30 with TRBJ2-1; TRBD2 is a possible D gene (6 bases). The CDR3 length is 13 residues. Between the trimmed V and J ends, which lost 2 bases and 5 bases, there was a span of 10 bases. Germline-derived CDR1 and CDR2 are GTSNPN and SVGIG (reference sequence). The CDR3 DNA sequence: TGTGCCTGGAGTTCCGGGGGAAACAATGAGCAGTTCTTC. As protein: CAWSSGGNNEQFF.

The chain recombines TRBV6-4 with TRBJ1-1, with TRBD1 matching over 7 bases. In germline, CDR1 is MRHNA, CDR2 SNTAGT. The CDR3 sequence is 14 residues long. Trimming cost V 5 bases and J 4 bases; bases outside gene matches: 7. The DNA of the CDR3 is TGTGCCAGCAGTCACCGGACAGGCGGCACTGAAGCTTTCTTT. Residues: CASSHRTGGTEAFF.

The chain has TRBV7-2 and TRBJ2-1; TRBD1 agrees at 7 bases. Germline lookup yields CDR1 SGHTA and CDR2 FQGNSA. The ends lost 10 bases at V and 8 bases at J; junction bases unmatched: 14. CDR3 length: 14 amino acids. For the CDR3, the DNA is TGTGCCACCTCCCCCCGACAGGGCACCCATGAGCAGTTCTTC. As protein: CATSPRQGTHEQFF.

The CDR3 DNA reads as TGTGCCAGCAGCCCTTCGGGGGGTAGGAGCAATCAGCCCCAGCATTTT. Translated: CASSPSGGRSNQPQHF. The chain employs TRBV7-6 and TRBJ1-5, with a possible D match to TRBD1 (5 bases). Between the trimmed V and J ends, which lost 5 bases and 1 base, there was a span of 15 bases. The length of the CDR3 is 16 residues. Germline V CDR1 and CDR2: SGHVS, FNYEAQ.

The rearrangement links TRBV10-1 to TRBJ2-3, with D perhaps TRBD1 (5 bases). Germline CDR1 reads WNHNN; CDR2 reads SYGVQD (reference sequence). V lost 3 bases and J 4 bases, leaving 20 bases between the germline ends. The length of the CDR3 is 17 residues. The CDR3, as DNA: TGCGCCAGCAGTGAAACCATATCTGGGCAAGGGGCAGATACGCAGTATTTT. Translated, it gives CASSETISGQGADTQYF.

The sample holds one count of this clone. The chain employs TRBV5-5 and TRBJ1-5, with TRBD1 as a possible D gene (5 bases). CDR3 length: 17 amino acids. Trimming removed 4 bases at V and 2 bases at J, with 19 bases between. Germline V lookup: CDR1 SGHKS, CDR2 YYEKEE (reference sequence). The CDR3 loop reads CASSPFGRPRGNQPQHF. The CDR3 bases are TGTGCCAGCAGCCCATTTGGACGGCCCAGGGGCAATCAGCCCCAGCATTTT.

This rearrangement joins TRBV11-2 to TRBJ2-1; D is possibly TRBD1 (5 bases). Looked up from germline, CDR1 is SGHAT and CDR2 is FQNNGV. Trimming took off 2 bases at V and 0 bases at J, with 14 bases between the two ends. The CDR3 runs to 17 residues. The CDR3 bases are TGTGCCAGCAGCTTATCCCCGAGACAGAGCTCCTACAATGAGCAGTTCTTC. Its protein is CASSLSPRQSSYNEQFF.

Only one count was recorded for this clone. This chain links TRBV19 with TRBJ1-1, with no clear D. The CDR3 runs to 14 residues. Trimming left V 3 bases short and J 3 bases short, with 11 bases between. Germline V CDR1 and CDR2: LNHDA, SQIVND (reference sequence). CDR3 in DNA: TGTGCCAGTAGTATTGGGAGTGAGCACACTGAAGCTTTCTTT. It codes for CASSIGSEHTEAFF.

The rearrangement joins TRBV11-2 to TRBJ2-7; D is unresolved. V was trimmed by 0 bases and J by 7 bases, leaving 10 bases between them. Germline values: CDR1 SGHAT, CDR2 FQNNGV. The CDR3 runs 13 residues. The chain's CDR3 is CASSLDTVEEQYF. DNA for the CDR3: TGTGCCAGCAGCTTAGATACGGTGGAGGAGCAGTACTTC. The full variable domain, with the rest looked up from reference TRBV11-2 and TRBJ2-7, is EAGVAQSPRYKIIEKRQSVAFWCNPISGHATLYWYQQILGQGPKLLIQFQNNGVVDDSQLPKDRFSAERLKGVDSTLKIQPAKLEDSAVYLCASSLDTVEEQYFGPGTRLTVT.